This passage covers 3 T cell receptor beta chains from one sample sequenced in a study of early stage breast cancer tumors. The method was immunoSEQ multiplex PCR; TCRdb's version includes in-frame clones alone and lacks a portion of them. Of roughly 25,000 clones in the sample, approximately 67% are singletons; the top ten hold over 9.5%. The sample comprised breast tumor tissue. The receptor source for this set is a person aged 55-75 years with breast cancer.

The chain recombines TRBV30 with TRBJ2-3; D may be TRBD1 (5 bases). The germline V gene encodes CDR1 GTSNPN and CDR2 SVGIG (reference sequence). This CDR3 has 11 residues. The V end was cut by 4 bases, the J end by 10 bases, with 12 bases between. Written as DNA, the CDR3 is TGTGCCTGGACCGCAGGGATTTCGCAGTATTTT. Its translation is CAWTAGISQYF.

V is TRBV6-6 and J is TRBJ2-2; D not certain. This CDR3 comprises 14 residues. V lost 5 bases and J 6 bases, leaving 13 bases between the germline ends. CDR1 and CDR2 from the germline V gene are MNHNY and SVGAGI (reference sequence). The CDR3: CASSGSLSPGELFF. Written as DNA, the CDR3 is TGTGCCAGCAGTGGCTCTCTTTCACCCGGGGAGCTGTTTTTT.

The V call is TRBV11-3, the J call TRBJ2-7; no clear D gene. The CDR3 loop spans 12 amino acids. Germline values: CDR1 SGHNT, CDR2 YENEEA. Trimming pared 5 bases from V and 4 bases from J, leaving 9 bases between. CDR3 bases: TGTGCCAGCAGCCCAGGAACTTACGAGCAGTACTTC. Residues: CASSPGTYEQYF.